This TCR beta chain was identified in a study of T cell responses to AZD1222 COVID-19 vaccine. Study outcomes and limitations: At 160-218 and 743-854, vaccine-associated CD4 TCRs were dominant, and they spanned spike. Elevations in Spike-specific TCR breadth and depth followed administration of two AZD1222 doses. Nearly half of unique spike-specific TCRs reportedly avoided B.1.351 and B.1.1.7 mutated regions. Recipients of AZD1222 seropositive at baseline numbered only five or six.

Libraries were prepared by immunoSEQ multiplex PCR; TCRdb keeps only in-frame clonotypes and omits some of them. Of 65,000 to 90,000 clones listed, approximately 88% were seen once; the top ten hold around 19%. To note about this clone: Its antigen remains unidentified.

Germline V gives CDR1 SGDLS, CDR2 YYNGEE. This CDR3 contains 16 residues. The V gene lost 3 bases and the J gene lost 0 bases, with 13 bases spanning the gap. Material: peripheral blood, obtained on day 0 of AZD1222 vaccination. The sequence was obtained from an adult in good health. The gene calls are TRBV9 and TRBJ1-3, with D maybe TRBD1 (5 bases). CDR3 residues: CASSAGGKDSGNTIYF. DNA for the CDR3: TGTGCCAGCAGCGCGGGGGGTAAAGACTCTGGAAACACCATATATTTT.